These 24 T cell receptor beta chains came from one sample sequenced in a study of T cell changes during pregnancy in multiple sclerosis. The assay was immunoSEQ multiplex PCR, and TCRdb's table has in-frame clones only and misses some. Of more than 30,000 clones listed, about 92% are singletons. Material for sequencing was PBMCs (not recorded whether the cells were cultured). Receptor source: a female donor with multiple sclerosis, enrolled in a pregnancy study.

The chain uses TRBV18 and TRBJ2-7; D not certain. Germline values: CDR1 KGHSH, CDR2 LQKENI. The germline V and J ends were trimmed by 3 bases and 3 bases, with 9 bases remaining between them. The CDR3 spans 13 residues. The CDR3 loop reads CASSPWTIYEQYF. The CDR3 coding sequence is TGTGCCAGCTCACCTTGGACCATCTACGAGCAGTACTTC.

The chain recombines TRBV4-2 with TRBJ1-1; D is unclear. Trimming pared 1 base from V and 11 bases from J, leaving 17 bases between. Germline lookup yields CDR1 LGHNA and CDR2 YNFKEQ. CDR3 length: 14 amino acids. CDR3 loop: CASSQGGGRRGAFF. The CDR3 coding sequence is TGTGCCAGCAGCCAAGGGGGAGGGAGGCGTGGTGCTTTCTTT.

This sequence joins TRBV5-4 and TRBJ1-3; D is unresolved. Germline CDR1 and CDR2: SGHNT and YYREEE (reference sequence). CDR3 length: 15 residues. The germline V and J ends were trimmed by 3 bases and 0 bases, with 10 bases remaining between them. The CDR3 coding sequence is TGTGCCAGCAGCTCCGAAGTCGGCTCTGGAAACACCATATATTTT. Residues: CASSSEVGSGNTIYF.

This chain joins TRBV7-2 and TRBJ1-1; D may be TRBD1 (6 bases). CDR3 size: 15 residues. In germline, CDR1 is SGHTA, CDR2 FQGNSA. V dropped 3 bases and J dropped 4 bases, with 15 bases sitting between them. In DNA, the CDR3 is TGTGCCAGCAGCTTGGCTAAGGGGGTGGGCACTGAAGCTTTCTTT. It specifies CASSLAKGVGTEAFF.

The J gene is TRBJ1-4, the V gene TRBV18; no reliable D call. Trimming removed 3 bases from V and 2 bases from J, with 7 bases in between. Germline V CDR1 and CDR2: KGHSH, LQKENI. The CDR3 is 14 residues long. CDR3 residues: CASSPGGTNEKLFF. As DNA, the CDR3 is TGTGCCAGCTCACCGGGCGGGACTAATGAAAAACTGTTTTTT.

The V call is TRBV10-3, the J call TRBJ2-3; D remains unclear. Trimming took off 5 bases at V and 5 bases at J, with 8 bases between the two ends. CDR1 and CDR2 (germline): ENHRY, SYGVKD. The CDR3 is made up of 12 amino acids. The CDR3 spells CAISKTRDTQYF. CDR3 coding DNA: TGTGCCATCAGTAAGACTCGAGATACGCAGTATTTT.

This clone showed up just once. The V gene is TRBV27, the J gene TRBJ2-1, with TRBD1 as a possible D gene (6 bases). CDR1 is MNHEY, CDR2 SMNVEV, per germline (reference sequence). Trimming took 5 bases from V and 4 from J, leaving 9 bases between them. This CDR3 spans 13 amino acids. In DNA, the CDR3 is TGTGCCAGCAGTATACAGGGTTACAATGAGCAGTTCTTC. Protein: CASSIQGYNEQFF.

This chain joins TRBV6-1 and TRBJ1-2, with TRBD1 matching over 11 bases. The V gene's germline CDR1 is MNHNS and CDR2 SASEGT. There are 15 residues in the CDR3. Losses at the gene ends were 10 bases for V and 0 bases for J; bases not matched to a gene: 7. The CDR3 region is CAIQDRGQPNYGYTF. DNA of the CDR3: TGTGCCATCCAGGACAGGGGGCAACCTAACTATGGCTACACCTTC.

This clone showed up just a few times. The chain carries TRBV6-1 and TRBJ2-1; TRBD1 aligns across 10 bases. Losses at the gene ends were 4 bases for V and 3 bases for J; bases not matched to a gene: 6. The CDR3 is 16 residues long. CDR1 is MNHNS and CDR2 is SASEGT in the germline V gene. This CDR3 is CASSGTGTGDYNEQFF. CDR3 bases: TGTGCCAGCAGTGGTACCGGGACAGGGGACTACAATGAGCAGTTCTTC.

This chain links TRBV19 with TRBJ2-7, with unresolved D. The CDR3 covers 17 residues. V was pared by 3 bases and J by 4 bases, with 22 bases between. Germline values: CDR1 LNHDA, CDR2 SQIVND (reference sequence). The CDR3 DNA is TGTGCCAGTAGTATTCGGCCGGGCTCCCCGATTGCGTACGAGCAGTACTTC. It translates to CASSIRPGSPIAYEQYF.

The V call is TRBV2, the J call TRBJ2-7; D is undetermined. The CDR3 is 11 residues long. Germline V gene lookup returns CDR1 SNHLY and CDR2 FYNNEI. V gave up 4 bases and J gave up 6 bases, with 7 bases separating them. The CDR3 bases are TGTGCCAGCAGTGGGGCAGGCGAGCAGTACTTC. Translation gives CASSGAGEQYF.

The table lists this clone with a few counts. The chain employs TRBV7-2 and TRBJ2-7; the match to TRBD2 covers 13 bases. The CDR3 loop spans 15 amino acids. CDR1 and CDR2 (germline): SGHTA, FQGNSA. Losses at the gene ends were 5 bases for V and 2 bases for J; bases not matched to a gene: 3. Here the CDR3 DNA reads TGTGCCAGCAGCCAGGGACTAGCGGGGCCCTACGAGCAGTACTTC. This codes for CASSQGLAGPYEQYF.

The CDR3 region is CSVSGGSYNEQFF. The CDR3 DNA sequence: TGCAGCGTGTCAGGGGGCTCCTACAATGAGCAGTTCTTC. The V gene is TRBV29-1, the J gene TRBJ2-1; 7 nucleotides align to TRBD1. Germline V gene lookup returns CDR1 SQVTM and CDR2 ANQGSEA. The CDR3 runs 13 residues. V gave up 6 bases and J gave up 0 bases; unmatched junction bases: 2.

The chain is built from TRBV4-2 and TRBJ2-7, with 7 bases lining up with TRBD2. The CDR3 sequence is 15 residues long. The J segment lost 4 bases and the V segment lost 0 bases, leaving 6 bases of the junction unmatched. Germline V lookup: CDR1 LGHNA, CDR2 YNFKEQ. The CDR3 nucleotides are TGTGCCAGCAGCCAAGAATCTAGCGGCCCTTACGAGCAGTACTTC. Its protein is CASSQESSGPYEQYF.

The chain is built from TRBV18 and TRBJ2-2; 7 bases align to TRBD1. Germline lookup yields CDR1 KGHSH and CDR2 LQKENI. V shed 3 bases, J shed 5 bases, and the junction held 9 bases outside the gene matches. CDR3 length: 16 residues. The CDR3 loop is CASSPIRDRGTGELFF. As DNA, the CDR3 is TGTGCCAGCTCACCTATCCGGGACAGAGGAACCGGGGAGCTGTTTTTT.

The rearrangement links TRBV4-1 to TRBJ2-1, with 9 bases lining up with TRBD1. The CDR3 spans 15 residues. In germline, CDR1 is MGHRA, CDR2 YSYEKL. The trim removed 7 bases at V and 8 bases at J, leaving 12 bases unmatched. The CDR3 DNA follows: TGCGCCAGCACCACAGGACAGGGGAATATCTATGAGCAGTTCTTC. Translation gives CASTTGQGNIYEQFF.

The J gene is TRBJ2-2, the V gene TRBV6-4, with 11 positions matching TRBD2. The CDR3 spans 16 residues. J lost 6 bases, V lost 5 bases, and 8 bases had no gene match. CDR1 is MRHNA, CDR2 SNTAGT, per germline. The CDR3 sequence: CASSQLAGVGAGELFF. Written as DNA, the CDR3 is TGTGCCAGCAGTCAACTAGCGGGAGTAGGGGCCGGGGAGCTGTTTTTT.

The chain combines TRBV5-1 with TRBJ1-5, with D possibly TRBD1 on 6 matching bases. The CDR3 sequence is 15 residues long. Trimming cost V 0 bases and J 4 bases, with 11 bases left between them. Germline V gene lookup returns CDR1 SGHRS and CDR2 YFSETQ. The CDR3 region has the DNA TGCGCCAGCAGCTTGGTCGGGGGCGCAAATCAGCCCCAGCATTTT. It is translated as CASSLVGGANQPQHF.

The chain is built from TRBV2 and TRBJ1-4; 9 nucleotides align to TRBD1. Germline CDR1 SNHLY, CDR2 FYNNEI. After removal of 6 bases from V and 6 bases from J, the junction contained 5 bases not matched to a gene. CDR3 size: 14 residues. In DNA, the CDR3 is TGTGCCAGCAGCCCTGACAGGGGGGATGAAAAACTGTTTTTT. Protein sequence: CASSPDRGDEKLFF.

The V call is TRBV10-2, the J call TRBJ2-1, with D possibly being TRBD1 or TRBD2 (6 bases each). The germline gives CDR1 WSHSY, CDR2 SAAADI. Trimming shortened V by 7 bases and J by 10 bases, and 14 bases separated the two germline ends. This CDR3 is 12 amino acids long. CDR3 in amino acids: CASNRGGQEQFF. CDR3 coding DNA: TGCGCCAGCAATAGAGGGGGGCAAGAGCAGTTCTTC.

This chain connects TRBV6-6 to TRBJ1-4; TRBD1 matches at 8 bases. The CDR3 sequence is 16 residues long. V lost 0 bases to trimming and J lost 6 bases; unmatched junction nucleotides: 6. Per germline, CDR1 MNHNY and CDR2 SVGAGI (reference sequence). Written as DNA, the CDR3 is TGTGCCAGCAGTTACTCCGGACAGGGAGGGGATGAAAAACTGTTTTTT. This gives the protein CASSYSGQGGDEKLFF.

This clone was picked up a small number of times. The chain couples TRBV4-1 to TRBJ2-5, with D perhaps being TRBD1 or TRBD2 (5 bases each). The CDR3 spans 15 residues. Trimming took off 0 bases at V and 4 bases at J, with 12 bases between the two ends. Germline V gene lookup returns CDR1 MGHRA and CDR2 YSYEKL. For the CDR3, the DNA is TGCGCCAGCAGCCAAGACTACGGGACGGGAGAGACCCAGTACTTC. It encodes CASSQDYGTGETQYF.

The chain links TRBV6-5 to TRBJ2-1, with TRBD2 as a possible D gene (5 bases). The germline gives CDR1 MNHEY, CDR2 SVGAGI. Between the trimmed V and J ends, which lost 8 bases and 2 bases, there was a span of 13 bases. CDR3 length: 14 residues. The CDR3 protein is CASGSQRTYNEQFF. For the CDR3, the DNA is TGTGCCAGCGGGTCCCAGCGGACCTACAATGAGCAGTTCTTC.

In the case of this clone: Other nucleotide sequences from this sample produce the same CDR3. The V gene is TRBV5-1, the J gene TRBJ1-2; TRBD1 agrees at 9 bases. Losses at the gene ends were 4 bases for V and 6 bases for J; bases not matched to a gene: 7. CDR3 length: 14 residues. CDR1 is SGHRS and CDR2 is YFSETQ in the germline V gene. CDR3 sequence reads: CASSPGQGRDGYTF. The CDR3 coding sequence is TGCGCCAGCAGCCCGGGACAGGGTCGAGATGGCTACACCTTC.